This TCR beta chain stems from a study of T cell responses to AZD1222 COVID-19 vaccine. The overall study: Second-dose intervals near 4 or 12 weeks were combined.

The method was immunoSEQ multiplex PCR; TCRdb's version includes in-frame clones alone and lacks a portion of them. The sample carries approximately 94,000 clones, less than 90% recorded once. CDR1 LGHNA and CDR2 YSLEER come from the germline V gene. The length of the CDR3 is 15 residues. V was cut by 2 bases and J by 5 bases, with 15 bases left in between. The sample was peripheral blood, taken on day 0 of AZD1222 vaccination. The source of this sequence is an adult in good health. This rearrangement joins TRBV4-3 to TRBJ2-5; D might be TRBD1 (6 bases). The CDR3 nucleotides read TGCGCCAGCAGCCAAAACAGGGATCCAGGGGAGACCCAGTACTTC. This translates into CASSQNRDPGETQYF.